This T cell receptor beta chain originates from a study of blood T cell repertoires in COVID-19. Study in general: Researchers got acute and convalescent COVID-19 samples from the United States, Italy and Spain. T cells, B-cell-depleted T cells, or PBMCs provided the cDNA or gDNA that served as material.

The CDR3 has 14 amino acids. V was pared by 2 bases and J by 2 bases, with 6 bases between. Germline CDR1 is SGHTA and CDR2 is FQGNSA. Authors' data handling: Cell counts per sample came from amplifying reference gene primers. Produced via immunoSEQ multiplex PCR; TCRdb's table is partial and in-frame only. The V and J calls and clone size are taken from that table; D and trimming were inferred from the DNA. The sample shows around 150,000 clones, 81% of them seen only once. This sequence was found in a woman aged 55-70 years with active or convalescent COVID-19. What was sequenced was peripheral blood. The gene calls are TRBV7-2 and TRBJ2-2; D unclear. CDR3 nucleotide sequence: TGTGCCAGCAGCTTAAGAACAAACACCGGGGAGCTGTTTTTT. As protein: CASSLRTNTGELFF.